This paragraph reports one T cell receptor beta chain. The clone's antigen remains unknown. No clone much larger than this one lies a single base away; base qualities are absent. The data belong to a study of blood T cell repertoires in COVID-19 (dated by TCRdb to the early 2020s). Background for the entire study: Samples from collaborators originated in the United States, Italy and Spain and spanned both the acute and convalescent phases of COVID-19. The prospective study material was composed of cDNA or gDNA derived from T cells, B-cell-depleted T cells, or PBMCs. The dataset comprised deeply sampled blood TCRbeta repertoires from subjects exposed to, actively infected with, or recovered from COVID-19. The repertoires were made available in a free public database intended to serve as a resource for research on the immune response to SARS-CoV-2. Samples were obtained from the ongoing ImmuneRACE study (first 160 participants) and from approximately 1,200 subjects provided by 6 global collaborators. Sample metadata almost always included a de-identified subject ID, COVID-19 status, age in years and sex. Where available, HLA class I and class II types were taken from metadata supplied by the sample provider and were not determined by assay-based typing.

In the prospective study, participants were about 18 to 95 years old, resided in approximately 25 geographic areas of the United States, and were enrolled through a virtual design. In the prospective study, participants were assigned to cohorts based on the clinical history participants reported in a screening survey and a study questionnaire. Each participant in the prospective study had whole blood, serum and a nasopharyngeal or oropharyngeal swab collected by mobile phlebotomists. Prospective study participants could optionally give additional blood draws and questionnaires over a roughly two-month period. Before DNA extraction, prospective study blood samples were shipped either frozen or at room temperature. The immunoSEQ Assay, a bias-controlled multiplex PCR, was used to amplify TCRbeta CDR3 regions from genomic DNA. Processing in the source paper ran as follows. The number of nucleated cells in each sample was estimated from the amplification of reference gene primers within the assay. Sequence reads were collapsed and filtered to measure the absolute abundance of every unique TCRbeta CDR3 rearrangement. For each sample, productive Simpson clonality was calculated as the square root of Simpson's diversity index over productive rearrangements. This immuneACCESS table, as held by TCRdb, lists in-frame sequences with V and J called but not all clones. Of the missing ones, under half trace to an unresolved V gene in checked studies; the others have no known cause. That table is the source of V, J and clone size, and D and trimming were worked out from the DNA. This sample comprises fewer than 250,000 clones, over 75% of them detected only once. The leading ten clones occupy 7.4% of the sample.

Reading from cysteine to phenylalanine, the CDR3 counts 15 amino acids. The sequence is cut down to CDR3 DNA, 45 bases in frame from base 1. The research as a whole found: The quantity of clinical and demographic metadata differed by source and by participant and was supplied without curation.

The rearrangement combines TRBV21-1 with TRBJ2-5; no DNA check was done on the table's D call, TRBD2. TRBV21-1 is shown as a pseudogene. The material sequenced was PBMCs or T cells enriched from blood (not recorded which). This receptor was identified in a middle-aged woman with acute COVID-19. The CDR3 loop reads CASSKIWRTQETQYF. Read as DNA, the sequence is TGTGCCAGCAGCAAAATCTGGCGGACTCAAGAGACCCAGTACTTC.